In this sample, the clone carrying this TCR beta chain turned up a few times. Its antigen is currently unknown. From roughly 400 ng of RNA, a library with molecular barcoded alpha/delta and beta/gamma adaptors was made. TCRdb reprocessed the reads with MiXCR, giving one entry per CDR3 protein. The profile shows around 130,000 distinct CDR3 sequences, about 12% of them singletons. The CDR3 covers 19 residues. CDR1 and CDR2 from the germline V gene are SGHVS and FNYEAQ. V lost 3 bases and J 2 bases, leaving 23 bases between the germline ends. Bone marrow was sampled from every patient at the time of active disease. The sample is drawn from a study of read filtering for tumor transcriptome and immune sequencing. Study information: After DNase treatment, RNA was made into whole-transcriptome libraries.

Study results and limitations: Roughly four fifths of IR-seq clonotypes had one read, totaling roughly 3.5% of reads; RNA-seq: around 70% and 40%.

The source is a donor aged 40 or over with multiple myeloma. This chain uses TRBV7-6 with TRBJ1-5, with D possibly TRBD1 on 5 matching bases. Specimen: a population of CD138-negative cells sorted from bone marrow. The CDR3 DNA follows: TGTGCCAGCAGCTTGGGCACAGGAGGGGTATATATGGGCAATCAGCCCCAGCATTTT. Translating gives CASSLGTGGVYMGNQPQHF.